Below are 22 T cell receptor beta chains sequenced from a single sample in a study of cytomegalovirus exposure and HLA in healthy donors. Primers for the PCR totalled 60 Vbeta and 13 Jbeta. Libraries were prepared by immunoSEQ multiplex PCR; TCRdb keeps only in-frame clonotypes and omits some of them. The data contain 63,000 or so clones, around four fifths of them singletons. Sequencing was done on a sample of PBMCs. The receptors stem from a woman younger than 45 in good health and CMV-seronegative.

The chain uses TRBV11-3 and TRBJ1-1, with no clear D. V shed 5 bases and J shed 1 base, with 14 bases lying between them. The CDR3 has 15 amino acids. Germline loops: CDR1 SGHNT, CDR2 YENEEA. The CDR3 sequence is CASSPPRPGNTEAFF. CDR3 DNA sequence: TGTGCCAGCAGCCCCCCCCGCCCGGGGAACACTGAAGCTTTCTTT.

This chain connects TRBV4-1 to TRBJ2-7; 8 bases line up with TRBD1. CDR1 and CDR2 (germline): MGHRA, YSYEKL. This CDR3 comprises 15 residues. V lost 3 bases and J lost 5; bases outside the gene matches: 9. The CDR3 region is CASSHIGQGGNEQYF. CDR3 DNA sequence: TGCGCCAGCAGCCACATAGGACAGGGTGGCAACGAGCAGTACTTC.

This clone is a singleton in its sample. This rearrangement joins TRBV19 to TRBJ1-1, with 7 bases aligning to TRBD1. CDR1 LNHDA and CDR2 SQIVND come from the germline V gene (reference sequence). J was trimmed by 8 bases and V by 7 bases; bases with no gene match: 4. CDR3 length: 11 amino acids. CDR3 DNA: TGTGCCAGTACGCTGACAGGGGAAGCTTTCTTT. It translates to CASTLTGEAFF.

The CDR3 DNA is TGTGCCAGCAGCTTAGAGACAGGTGAAGCTTTCTTT. Translated, it gives CASSLETGEAFF. V gene TRBV7-9 combines with J gene TRBJ1-1, with D tentatively TRBD1 (6 bases). In germline, CDR1 is SEHNR, CDR2 FQNEAQ (reference sequence). The CDR3 spans 12 residues. V was shortened by 1 base and J by 7 bases, with 7 bases between the two germline ends.

The chain has TRBV5-4 and TRBJ2-1; D gene uncertain. Trimming took 0 bases from V and 6 from J, leaving 4 bases between them. In germline, CDR1 is SGHNT, CDR2 YYREEE (reference sequence). This CDR3 region has 12 residues. The CDR3 protein is CASSLVRNEQFF. The CDR3 DNA is TGTGCCAGCAGCTTGGTCCGCAATGAGCAGTTCTTC.

In this sample, this clone turned up a few times. The V gene is TRBV27, the J gene TRBJ2-1; D possibly corresponds to TRBD2 (6 bases). This CDR3 spans 12 amino acids. CDR1 is MNHEY, CDR2 SMNVEV, per germline (reference sequence). Trimming took off 2 bases at V and 7 bases at J, with 6 bases between the two ends. The CDR3 is CASSLRGNEQFF. The CDR3, as DNA: TGTGCCAGCAGTTTACGGGGGAATGAGCAGTTCTTC.

V and J are TRBV29-1 and TRBJ2-1; 8 nucleotides agree with TRBD2. Germline V gene lookup returns CDR1 SQVTM and CDR2 ANQGSEA. This CDR3 is built from 17 residues. With V trimmed by 6 bases and J by 6 bases, 19 bases remained unmatched. CDR3 bases: TGCAGCGTGACCGGAGCAGCGGGAGATCCCTTATCCAATGAGCAGTTCTTC. It codes for CSVTGAAGDPLSNEQFF.

The CDR3 region is CASNERGPLYNEQFF. CDR3 nucleotide sequence: TGTGCCAGCAACGAAAGGGGGCCCCTTTACAATGAGCAGTTCTTC. V usage is TRBV6-5 and J usage is TRBJ2-1, with 7 nucleotides matching TRBD1. The germline gives CDR1 MNHEY, CDR2 SVGAGI. CDR3 size: 15 residues. The V and J ends lost 7 bases and 4 bases, in that order; junction bases with no gene match: 10.

The chain has TRBV7-8 and TRBJ2-7; D ambiguous. V gave up 4 bases and J gave up 7 bases, with 17 bases separating them. The germline CDR1 and CDR2 sequences are SGHVS and FQNEAQ. The CDR3 covers 14 residues. CDR3 sequence reads: CASSSVPASQEQYF. CDR3 sequence (DNA): TGTGCCAGCAGCTCGGTGCCCGCTAGTCAAGAGCAGTACTTC.

This clone has just a few counts. The chain is built from TRBV5-4 and TRBJ1-1; unclear D gene. This CDR3 region has 14 residues. Between the trimmed V and J ends, which lost 2 bases and 0 bases, there was a span of 8 bases. Germline V gene sequence: CDR1 SGHNT, CDR2 YYREEE (reference sequence). CDR3 coding DNA: TGTGCCAGCAGCTTAAATGAGGTGAACACTGAAGCTTTCTTT. Its protein product is CASSLNEVNTEAFF. Combining the CDR3 with reference TRBV5-4 and TRBJ1-1 gives the whole variable domain ETGVTQSPTHLIKTRGQQVTLRCSSQSGHNTVSWYQQALGQGPQFIFQYYREEENGRGNFPPRFSGLQFPNYSSELNVNALELDDSALYLCASSLNEVNTEAFFGQGTRLTVV.

The chain carries TRBV29-1 and TRBJ2-5; the D is unclear. CDR3 size: 13 residues. Trimming stripped 3 bases from V and 2 bases from J, with 10 bases between. Germline V gives CDR1 SQVTM, CDR2 ANQGSEA. The CDR3 loop is CSVEGSFQETQYF. The CDR3, as DNA: TGCAGCGTTGAGGGCAGTTTTCAAGAGACCCAGTACTTC.

The rearrangement links TRBV30 to TRBJ1-2; 8 positions match TRBD1. V trimming: 1 base; J trimming: 8 bases; junction bases outside the gene matches: 3. Per the germline V gene, CDR1 is GTSNPN and CDR2 is SVGIG (reference sequence). The CDR3 extends over 12 amino acids. CDR3 region: CAWSAGGLGYTF. The CDR3 bases are TGTGCCTGGAGTGCAGGGGGCCTCGGCTACACCTTC.

The chain uses TRBV6-1 and TRBJ1-2, with 7 positions matching TRBD1. Germline V lookup: CDR1 MNHNS, CDR2 SASEGT. J gave up 4 bases and V 0 bases, and 8 bases lay outside the gene matches. The CDR3 is made up of 16 amino acids. The chain's CDR3 is CASSEAQSQGTYGYTF. For the CDR3, the DNA is TGTGCCAGCAGTGAAGCGCAGTCACAGGGGACCTATGGCTACACCTTC.

This CDR3 is CASSGTSGETQYF. The CDR3 bases are TGTGCCAGCAGCGGGACTAGCGGAGAGACCCAGTACTTC. V usage is TRBV27 and J usage is TRBJ2-5; 11 bases are a match to TRBD2. CDR3 length equals 13 residues. Looked up from germline, CDR1 is MNHEY and CDR2 is SMNVEV (reference sequence). The V segment lost 6 bases and the J segment 4 bases; nucleotides outside the gene matches: 1.

The chain carries TRBV10-1 and TRBJ2-7; D is unresolved. V lost 8 bases and J lost 0, with 8 bases in between. CDR3 length equals 12 residues. Germline CDR1 is WNHNN and CDR2 is SYGVQD (reference sequence). The CDR3 region has the DNA TGCGCCAGCTCGGGTAACTCCTACGAGCAGTACTTC. Translating it yields CASSGNSYEQYF.

This chain connects TRBV7-9 to TRBJ1-6, with D possibly TRBD1 on 5 matching bases. Germline V gene sequence: CDR1 SEHNR, CDR2 FQNEAQ (reference sequence). The CDR3 has 14 amino acids. Trimming stripped 3 bases from V and 5 bases from J, with 8 bases between. The CDR3 spells CASSFDSHNSPLHF. The CDR3, as DNA: TGTGCCAGCAGCTTTGACAGTCATAATTCACCCCTCCACTTT.

The chain carries TRBV4-1 and TRBJ2-3; D is unresolved. Trimming took 0 bases from V and 3 from J, leaving 10 bases between them. Per the germline V gene, CDR1 is MGHRA and CDR2 is YSYEKL. This CDR3 spans 15 amino acids. The CDR3 loop reads CASSQDPGATDTQYF. The CDR3 DNA is TGCGCCAGCAGCCAAGACCCCGGAGCGACAGATACGCAGTATTTT.

The rearrangement links TRBV4-3 to TRBJ2-7, with 7 bases lining up with TRBD1. The J segment lost 2 bases and the V segment lost 1 base, leaving 8 bases of the junction unmatched. The germline gives CDR1 LGHNA, CDR2 YSLEER. The CDR3 totals 16 residues. The CDR3 region has the DNA TGCGCCAGCAGCCAAGTGGCCGGGACAGATACCTACGAGCAGTACTTC. Amino acids: CASSQVAGTDTYEQYF.

The chain couples TRBV4-3 to TRBJ1-1; 9 positions match TRBD1. The ends lost 0 bases at V and 0 bases at J; junction bases unmatched: 5. The CDR3 is 17 residues long. Germline CDR1 LGHNA, CDR2 YSLEER. CDR3 loop: CASSQDWGTGMNTEAFF. CDR3 bases: TGCGCCAGCAGCCAAGATTGGGGGACAGGGATGAACACTGAAGCTTTCTTT.

This chain joins TRBV10-3 and TRBJ2-7; 8 bases align to TRBD1. Looked up from germline, CDR1 is ENHRY and CDR2 is SYGVKD. V gave up 6 bases and J gave up 6 bases; unmatched junction bases: 13. This CDR3 has 15 residues. CDR3 sequence reads: CAIRGQVNKGSEQYF. In DNA form, the CDR3 reads TGTGCCATCAGGGGACAGGTAAACAAAGGGAGCGAGCAGTACTTC.

The chain uses TRBV4-3 and TRBJ1-1, with D perhaps TRBD1 (5 bases). The CDR3 consists of 16 residues. The germline V gene has CDR1 LGHNA and CDR2 YSLEER. The V gene lost 0 bases and the J gene lost 5 bases, with 16 bases spanning the gap. The CDR3 loop reads CASSQEAWGVDTEAFF. The CDR3, as DNA: TGCGCCAGCAGCCAAGAGGCGTGGGGCGTTGATACTGAAGCTTTCTTT.

The chain joins TRBV6-5 to TRBJ2-1; 7 nucleotides agree with TRBD2. J was trimmed by 6 bases and V by 6 bases; bases with no gene match: 11. The CDR3 contains 15 residues. CDR1 is MNHEY and CDR2 is SVGAGI in the germline V gene. In DNA, the CDR3 is TGTGCCAGCAGGGCCCCGAGGGCTAGCGGCAATGAGCAGTTCTTC. This gives the protein CASRAPRASGNEQFF.